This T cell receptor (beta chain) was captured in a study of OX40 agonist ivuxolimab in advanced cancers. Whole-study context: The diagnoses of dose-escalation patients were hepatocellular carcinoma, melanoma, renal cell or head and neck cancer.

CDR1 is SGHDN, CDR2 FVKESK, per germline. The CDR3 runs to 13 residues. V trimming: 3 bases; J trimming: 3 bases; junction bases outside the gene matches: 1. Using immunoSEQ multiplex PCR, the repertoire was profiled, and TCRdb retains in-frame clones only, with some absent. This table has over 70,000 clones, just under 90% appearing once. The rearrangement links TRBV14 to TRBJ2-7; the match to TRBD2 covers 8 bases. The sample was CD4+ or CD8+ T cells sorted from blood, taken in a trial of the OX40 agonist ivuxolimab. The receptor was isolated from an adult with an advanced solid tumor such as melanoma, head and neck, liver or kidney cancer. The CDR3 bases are TGTGCCAGCAGCCACAGCGGGAGCTACGAGCAGTACTTC. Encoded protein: CASSHSGSYEQYF.